This TCR beta chain was observed in a study of molecular identifiers for immune sequencing clone quantification. About the study: In replicates, the authors split RNA from 20,000 or 100,000 naive CD8 cells five ways and sequenced four.

Preparation methods for the bulk TCR libraries were those previously described, with listed TCR primers. Via MiXCR, TCRdb re-called the PCR reads, giving one row per CDR3 protein. Among 40,000 to 45,000 distinct CDR3 sequences listed, roughly a fifth were seen once. Overall study results and limits: Reports indicate spiked Jurkat TCR RNA from one cell could be found among some 980,000 naive cells. Whereas clones above 20 RNA copies held under 1% of naive-cell molecules, they held over 98% of effector molecules.

This clonotype was seen repeatedly, ten times or more. No antigen is known for it. V shed 5 bases and J 2 bases; nucleotides not matched to a gene: 9. Germline V gene sequence: CDR1 GTSNPN, CDR2 SVGIG (reference sequence). The CDR3 contains 14 residues. Input material: naive CD8+ T cells from blood, with Jurkat cell RNA spiked in. Subset given: FACS-sorted CD8+CD4-CCR7+CD45RA+ naive T cells. V and J are TRBV30 and TRBJ2-7; 7 bases match TRBD2. This TCR was recovered from a human donor in good health. Some libraries in this study had Jurkat cell RNA spiked in. The CDR3 nucleotides are TGTGCCTGGGAGGGGAGCGGGATGGCCTACGAGCAGTACTTC. Amino acid sequence: CAWEGSGMAYEQYF.